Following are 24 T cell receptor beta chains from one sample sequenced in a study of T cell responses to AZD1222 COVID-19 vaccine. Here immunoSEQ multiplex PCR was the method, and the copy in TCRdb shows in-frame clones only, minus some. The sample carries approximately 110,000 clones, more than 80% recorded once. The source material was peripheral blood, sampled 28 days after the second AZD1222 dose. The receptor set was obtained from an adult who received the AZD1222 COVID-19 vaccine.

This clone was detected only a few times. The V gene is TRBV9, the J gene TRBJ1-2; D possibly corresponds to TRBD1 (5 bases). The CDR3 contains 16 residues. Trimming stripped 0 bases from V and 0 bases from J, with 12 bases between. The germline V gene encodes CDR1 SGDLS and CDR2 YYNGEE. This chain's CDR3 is CASSVATGRANYGYTF. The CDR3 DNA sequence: TGTGCCAGCAGCGTAGCTACAGGTCGGGCTAACTATGGCTACACCTTC. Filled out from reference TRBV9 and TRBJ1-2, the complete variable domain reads DSGVTQTPKHLITATGQRVTLRCSPRSGDLSVYWYQQSLDQGLQFLIQYYNGEERAKGNILERFSAQQFPDLHSELNLSSLELGDSALYFCASSVATGRANYGYTFGSGTRLTVV.

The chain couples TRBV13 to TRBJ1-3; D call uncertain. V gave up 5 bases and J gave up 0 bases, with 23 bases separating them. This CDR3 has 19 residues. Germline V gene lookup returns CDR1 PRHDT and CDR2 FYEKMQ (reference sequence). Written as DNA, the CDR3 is TGTGCCAGCAGCCCTCCGGCACGCCTAGTCCCGAGCTCTGGAAACACCATATATTTT. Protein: CASSPPARLVPSSGNTIYF.

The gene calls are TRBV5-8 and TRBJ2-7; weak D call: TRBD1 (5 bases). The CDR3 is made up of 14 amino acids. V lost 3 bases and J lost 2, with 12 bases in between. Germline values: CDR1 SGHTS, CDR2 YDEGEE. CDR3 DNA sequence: TGTGCCAGCAGCTGGACACCAACCCCCTACGAGCAGTACTTC. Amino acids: CASSWTPTPYEQYF.

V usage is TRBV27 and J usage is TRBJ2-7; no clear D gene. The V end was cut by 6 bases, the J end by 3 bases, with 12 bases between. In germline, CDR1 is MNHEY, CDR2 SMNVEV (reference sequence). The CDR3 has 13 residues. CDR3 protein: CASSPGLDYEQYF. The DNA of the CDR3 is TGTGCCAGCAGCCCCGGTTTAGACTACGAGCAGTACTTC.

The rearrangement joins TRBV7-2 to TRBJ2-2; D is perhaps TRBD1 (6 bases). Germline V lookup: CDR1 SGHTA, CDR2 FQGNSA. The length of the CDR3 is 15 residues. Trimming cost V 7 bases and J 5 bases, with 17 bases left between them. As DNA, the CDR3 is TGTGCCAGCACAGGGACATTTTCCCGAACCGGGGAGCTGTTTTTT. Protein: CASTGTFSRTGELFF.

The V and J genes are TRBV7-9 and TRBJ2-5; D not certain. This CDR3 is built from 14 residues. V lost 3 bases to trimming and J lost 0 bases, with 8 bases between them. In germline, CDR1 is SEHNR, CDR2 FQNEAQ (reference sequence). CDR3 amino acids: CASSLASHQETQYF. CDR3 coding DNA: TGTGCCAGCAGCTTGGCGTCACACCAAGAGACCCAGTACTTC.

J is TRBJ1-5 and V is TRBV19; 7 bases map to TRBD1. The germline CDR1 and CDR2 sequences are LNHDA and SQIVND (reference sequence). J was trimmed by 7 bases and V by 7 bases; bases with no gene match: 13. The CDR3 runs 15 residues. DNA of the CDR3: TGTGCCAGTACCCAAATAAAGGGGGCCGGGCAGCCCCAGCATTTT. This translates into CASTQIKGAGQPQHF.

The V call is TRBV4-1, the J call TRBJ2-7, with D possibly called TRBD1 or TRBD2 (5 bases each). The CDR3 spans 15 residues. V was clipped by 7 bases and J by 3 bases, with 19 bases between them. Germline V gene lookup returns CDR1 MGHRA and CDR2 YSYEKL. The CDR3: CASTYRDGDFYEQYF. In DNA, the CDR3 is TGCGCCAGCACTTACCGGGACGGAGATTTCTACGAGCAGTACTTC.

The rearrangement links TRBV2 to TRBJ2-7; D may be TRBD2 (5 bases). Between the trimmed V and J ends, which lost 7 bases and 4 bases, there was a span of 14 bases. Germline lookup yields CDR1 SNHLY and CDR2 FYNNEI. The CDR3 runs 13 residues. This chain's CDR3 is CASKISGLYEQYF. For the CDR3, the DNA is TGTGCCAGCAAGATTTCGGGATTATACGAGCAGTACTTC.

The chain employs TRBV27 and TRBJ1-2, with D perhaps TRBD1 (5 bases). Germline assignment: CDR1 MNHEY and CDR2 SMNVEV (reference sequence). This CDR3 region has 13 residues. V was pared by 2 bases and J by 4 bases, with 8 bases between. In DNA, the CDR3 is TGTGCCAGCAGTTTACGGGACGGCTATGGCTACACCTTC. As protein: CASSLRDGYGYTF.

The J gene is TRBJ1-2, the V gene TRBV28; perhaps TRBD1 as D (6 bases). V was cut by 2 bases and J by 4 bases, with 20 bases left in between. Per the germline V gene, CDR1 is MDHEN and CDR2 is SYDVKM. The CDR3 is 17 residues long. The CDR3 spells CASSLPARTAFVYGYTF. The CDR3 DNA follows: TGTGCCAGCAGTTTACCCGCCCGGACAGCTTTTGTCTATGGCTACACCTTC.

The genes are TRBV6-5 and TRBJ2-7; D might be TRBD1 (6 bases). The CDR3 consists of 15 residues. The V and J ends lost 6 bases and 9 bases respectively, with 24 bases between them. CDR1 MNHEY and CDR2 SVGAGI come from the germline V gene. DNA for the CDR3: TGTGCCAGCAGAACAGGGACGGCCTTTGGAGTATTGCAGTACTTC. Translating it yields CASRTGTAFGVLQYF.

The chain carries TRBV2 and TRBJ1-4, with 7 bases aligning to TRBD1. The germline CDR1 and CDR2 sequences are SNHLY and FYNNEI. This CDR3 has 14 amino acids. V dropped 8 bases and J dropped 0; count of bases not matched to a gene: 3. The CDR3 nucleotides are TGTGCCAGCGCGGGGACAGCAACTAATGAAAAACTGTTTTTT. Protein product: CASAGTATNEKLFF.

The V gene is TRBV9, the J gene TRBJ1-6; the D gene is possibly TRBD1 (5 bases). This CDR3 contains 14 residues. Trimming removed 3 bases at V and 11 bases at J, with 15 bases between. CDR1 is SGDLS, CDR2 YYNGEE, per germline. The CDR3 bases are TGTGCCAGCAGCGAGATGGGGGGGGAAACACCCCTCCACTTT. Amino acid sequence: CASSEMGGETPLHF.

The CDR3 coding sequence is TGTGCCAGCAGCTTAGGCGGCCTAGACGTGGTTACGCAGTATTTT. Encoded protein: CASSLGGLDVVTQYF. V and J are TRBV7-9 and TRBJ2-3, with D unclear. V lost 1 base to trimming and J lost 8 bases, with 16 bases between them. The CDR3 has 15 residues. CDR1 is SEHNR, CDR2 FQNEAQ, per germline (reference sequence).

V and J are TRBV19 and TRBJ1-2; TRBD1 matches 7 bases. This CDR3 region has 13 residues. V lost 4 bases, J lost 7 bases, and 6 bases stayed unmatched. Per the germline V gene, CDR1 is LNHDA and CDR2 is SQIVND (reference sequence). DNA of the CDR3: TGTGCCAGTAGTACCAGACAGGGTGGTGGCTACACCTTC. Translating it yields CASSTRQGGGYTF.

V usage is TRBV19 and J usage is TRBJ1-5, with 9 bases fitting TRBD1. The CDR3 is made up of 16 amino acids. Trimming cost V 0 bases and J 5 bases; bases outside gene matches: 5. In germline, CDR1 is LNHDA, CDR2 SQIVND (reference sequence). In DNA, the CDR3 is TGTGCCAGTAGTATAGATCCGGGACAGGGCCATCAGCCCCAGCATTTT. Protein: CASSIDPGQGHQPQHF.

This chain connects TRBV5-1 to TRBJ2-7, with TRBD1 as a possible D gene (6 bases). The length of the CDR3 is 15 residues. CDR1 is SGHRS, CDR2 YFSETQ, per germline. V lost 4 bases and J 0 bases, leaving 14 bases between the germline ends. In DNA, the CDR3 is TGCGCCAGCAGCCGAGGAACAGGGTACTCCTACGAGCAGTACTTC. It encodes CASSRGTGYSYEQYF.

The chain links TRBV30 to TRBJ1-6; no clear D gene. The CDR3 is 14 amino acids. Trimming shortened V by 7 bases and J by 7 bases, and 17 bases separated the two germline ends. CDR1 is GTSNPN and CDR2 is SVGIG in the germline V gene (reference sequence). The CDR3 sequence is CASAGFHKNSPLHF. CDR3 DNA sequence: TGTGCCTCGGCTGGCTTTCACAAAAATTCACCCCTCCACTTT.

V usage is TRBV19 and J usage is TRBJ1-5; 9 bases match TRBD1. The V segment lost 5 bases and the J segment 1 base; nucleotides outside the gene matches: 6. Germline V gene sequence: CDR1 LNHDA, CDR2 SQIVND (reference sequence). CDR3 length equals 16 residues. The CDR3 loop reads CASSPQTGGSNQPQHF. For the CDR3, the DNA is TGTGCCAGTAGTCCCCAGACAGGGGGGAGCAATCAGCCCCAGCATTTT.

The CDR3 reads CASSLSGDNYGYTF. In DNA, the CDR3 is TGCGCCAGCAGCTTGTCTGGGGATAACTATGGCTACACCTTC. V and J are TRBV5-1 and TRBJ1-2, with D hard to call. This CDR3 contains 14 residues. Trimming cost V 1 base and J 1 base, with 8 bases left between them. From germline, CDR1 is SGHRS and CDR2 YFSETQ. Filled out from reference TRBV5-1 and TRBJ1-2, the complete variable domain reads KAGVTQTPRYLIKTRGQQVTLSCSPISGHRSVSWYQQTPGQGLQFLFEYFSETQRNKGNFPGRFSGRQFSNSRSEMNVSTLELGDSALYLCASSLSGDNYGYTFGSGTRLTVV.

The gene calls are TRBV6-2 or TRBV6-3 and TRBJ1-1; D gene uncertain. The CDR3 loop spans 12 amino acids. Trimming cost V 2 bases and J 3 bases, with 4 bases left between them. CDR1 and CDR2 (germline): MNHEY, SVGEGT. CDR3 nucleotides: TGTGCCAGCAGTTACCCGTACACTGAAGCTTTCTTT. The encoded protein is CASSYPYTEAFF.

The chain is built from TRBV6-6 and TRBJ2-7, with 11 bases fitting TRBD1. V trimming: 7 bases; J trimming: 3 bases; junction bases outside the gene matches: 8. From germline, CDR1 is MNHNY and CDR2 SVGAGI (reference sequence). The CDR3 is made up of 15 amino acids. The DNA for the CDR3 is TGTGCCAGCACCACCGGGACAGGGGGGATCTACGAGCAGTACTTC. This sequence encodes CASTTGTGGIYEQYF.

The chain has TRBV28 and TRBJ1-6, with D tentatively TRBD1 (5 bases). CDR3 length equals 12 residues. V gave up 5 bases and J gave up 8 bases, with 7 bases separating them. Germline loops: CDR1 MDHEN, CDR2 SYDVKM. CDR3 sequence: CASSPQDSPLHF. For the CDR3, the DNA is TGTGCCAGCAGTCCACAGGATTCACCCCTCCACTTT.